This record looks at one T cell receptor (beta chain) sequence and its context. Its target is not known. These data originate in a study of cytomegalovirus exposure and HLA in healthy donors. The study's findings and limits: A few chains linked to CMV were shown in vitro to be specific for CMV antigens. Cytomegalovirus-associated status was assigned to some 180 TCR beta chains. The dataset shows that most TCR sequences were rare, while some public TCRs occurred in many donors.

Produced via immunoSEQ multiplex PCR; TCRdb's table is partial and in-frame only. The data hold roughly 150,000 clones, with about 80% observed a single time. In germline, CDR1 is MNHEY, CDR2 SVGAGI. The V end was cut by 0 bases, the J end by 0 bases, with 10 bases between. The CDR3 loop spans 16 amino acids. This chain uses TRBV6-5 with TRBJ2-3, with unresolved D. This receptor was taken from a man aged 25-45 years in good health and CMV-seropositive. The sequenced sample consisted of PBMCs. CDR3 protein: CASSYSSGSSTDTQYF. CDR3 sequence (DNA): TGTGCCAGCAGTTACTCGTCAGGTTCTAGCACAGATACGCAGTATTTT.